This is a list of T cell receptor beta chains from one sample in a study of cytomegalovirus exposure and HLA in healthy donors. This table comes from immunoSEQ multiplex PCR, and its TCRdb copy is limited to in-frame clones, with some not included. The sample consists of around 200,000 clones, roughly 80% of them appearing once. Input material: PBMCs. The receptors derive from a man aged 50 to 60 in good health and CMV-seronegative. Each CDR3 is given with its conserved first and last residue. Each record gives: V gene, clone size, J gene, D gene, CDR3 DNA, CDR3 protein. D genes are given only for firm matches. Clone size is given for some rows only: seen once, a few or many times, or a class if the clone is expanded.

>TRBV5-4|-|TRBJ1-4|TRBD1
TGTGCCAGCAGCCTCGGACAGGGGGCCGGAGAAAAACTGTTTTTT
CASSLGQGAGEKLFF
>TRBV27|-|TRBJ1-3|-
TGTGCCAGCAGTTTATATCCCGGTACGACATCGGGAAACACCATATATTTT
CASSLYPGTTSGNTIYF
>TRBV7-3|-|TRBJ2-5|-
TGTGCCAGCAGCTTAGTTCAGGGCGGGACCCAGTACTTC
CASSLVQGGTQYF
>TRBV20-1|few|TRBJ1-2|-
TGCAGTGCCAGGGAAAACTATGGCTACACCTTC
CSARENYGYTF
>TRBV5-1|-|TRBJ1-1|-
TGCGCCAGCAGCCCCCGGGAAAACACTGAAGCTTTCTTT
CASSPRENTEAFF
>TRBV11-2|-|TRBJ2-7|-
TGTGCCAGCAGCTCCCTCTACGAGCAGTACTTC
CASSSLYEQYF
>TRBV15|-|TRBJ1-4|-
TGTGCCACCAGCAGAAAGAGGGACAAACTTAACGAAAAACTGTTTTTT
CATSRKRDKLNEKLFF
>TRBV5-1|-|TRBJ1-6|TRBD1
TGCGCCAGCAGCTTAACCGGGACAGGGTGGAATTCACCCCTCCACTTT
CASSLTGTGWNSPLHF
>TRBV29-1|-|TRBJ2-1|-
TGCAGCGTTGATCAGCGGACTTCCAACAATGAGCAGTTCTTC
CSVDQRTSNNEQFF
>TRBV7-2|-|TRBJ2-5|TRBD1
TGTGCCAGCAGCCGGGACAGGGGGTTGCTGGAGACCCAGTACTTC
CASSRDRGLLETQYF
>TRBV5-4|-|TRBJ2-3|TRBD1
TGTGCCAGCAGCTTGTCCCCCGGACAGGGGGCTACAGATACGCAGTATTTT
CASSLSPGQGATDTQYF
>TRBV4-3|-|TRBJ2-2|-
TGCGCCAGCAGCCAAGCCCTTAGGGGGTTAAACACCGGGGAGCTGTCTTTT
CASSQALRGLNTGELSF
>TRBV15|-|TRBJ2-1|TRBD2
TGTGCCACCAGCAGAGTAAAAAGCGGGAGTGGGTCCTACAATGAGCAGTTCTTC
CATSRVKSGSGSYNEQFF
>TRBV19|-|TRBJ1-5|TRBD1
TGTGCCAGTAGTCGGGACAGGAGCATCAATCAGCCCCAGCATTTT
CASSRDRSINQPQHF
>TRBV28|-|TRBJ2-1|TRBD2
TGTGCCAGCAGTCCGCTAGCGGGAGGACGAAGGGGGAGCTCCTACAATGAGCAGTTCTTC
CASSPLAGGRRGSSYNEQFF
>TRBV6-9|once|TRBJ2-3|-
TGTGCCAGCAGTGCCCCCCTGAGGGGGAATTGCGATACGCAGTATTTT
CASSAPLRGNCDTQYF
>TRBV19|once|TRBJ1-2|TRBD1
TGTGCCAGTAGTCCCCGGGACAGGGTAAACTATGGCTACACCTTC
CASSPRDRVNYGYTF
>TRBV18|-|TRBJ2-3|TRBD1
TGTGCCAGCTCACCTACCGTAGTTAGGACAGGGAGCACAGATACGCAGTATTTT
CASSPTVVRTGSTDTQYF
>TRBV7-2|-|TRBJ2-5|TRBD2
TGTGCCAGCAGTTTTAATAGCGGGGTCATCCAAGAGACCCAGTACTTC
CASSFNSGVIQETQYF
>TRBV11-2|-|TRBJ2-7|-
TGTGCCAGCAGCTTAGATCGGGGCGAGCAGTACTTC
CASSLDRGEQYF
>TRBV7-2|once|TRBJ2-4|TRBD2
TGTGCCAGCAGCTTAGGGGGGACTACAAGTCAAAACATTCAGTACTTC
CASSLGGTTSQNIQYF
>TRBV19|-|TRBJ1-5|-
TGTGCCAGTAGTATAGTAAGCGGGGGGAGCAATCAGCCCCAGCATTTT
CASSIVSGGSNQPQHF
>TRBV2|once|TRBJ1-2|-
TGTGCCAGCAGGGAGGGAAACTATGGCTACACCTTC
CASREGNYGYTF
>TRBV9|few|TRBJ1-1|-
TGTGCCAGTGGCAAAAGTATGAACACTGAAGCTTTCTTT
CASGKSMNTEAFF
>TRBV5-1|-|TRBJ1-6|TRBD1
TGCGCCAGCAGCCGATCCCCCCCGCAGGGGGCCTATTCACCCCTCCACTTT
CASSRSPPQGAYSPLHF
>TRBV7-9|-|TRBJ2-2|-
TGTGCCAGCAGCCTGGGGGCGCCGAACACCGGGGAGCTGTTTTTT
CASSLGAPNTGELFF
>TRBV6-4|-|TRBJ2-1|TRBD2
TGTGCCAGCAGCCAAGGACTAGCGCCCTACAATGAGCAGTTCTTC
CASSQGLAPYNEQFF
>TRBV5-1|-|TRBJ1-2|-
TGCGCCAGCAGCTTGGGAGGGAATGGCTACACCTTC
CASSLGGNGYTF
>TRBV7-2|-|TRBJ1-5|-
TGTGCCAGCAGCTTATTGCCCCGGGGGAGCAATCAGCCCCAGCATTTT
CASSLLPRGSNQPQHF
>TRBV19|-|TRBJ2-2|-
TGTGCCAGTAGTAGCGGAGGGTTCCCCGGGGAGCTGTTTTTT
CASSSGGFPGELFF
>TRBV6-4|once|TRBJ2-2|TRBD1
TGTGCCAGCAGTGGGACAGGCTTCACCGGGGAGCTGTTTTTT
CASSGTGFTGELFF
>TRBV4-3|-|TRBJ2-7|TRBD1
TGCGCCAGCAGCCTTAGGGACAGGTCCACCTACGAGCAGTACTTC
CASSLRDRSTYEQYF
>TRBV5-1|-|TRBJ1-2|TRBD1
TGCGCCAGCCGACAGGGGGCTGACTATGGCTACACCTTC
CASRQGADYGYTF
>TRBV7-8|-|TRBJ2-5|TRBD1
TGTGCCAGCAGCCGGGACAGACAAGAGACCCAGTACTTC
CASSRDRQETQYF
>TRBV2|-|TRBJ2-3|TRBD2
TGTGCCAGCAGTGAATCTTGGCGGGGGGGTACGCAGTATTTT
CASSESWRGGTQYF
>TRBV7-2|-|TRBJ2-5|-
TGTGCCAGCAGCCCACAACAGGGTTTATCAGGAGAGACCCAGTACTTC
CASSPQQGLSGETQYF
>TRBV5-6|once|TRBJ2-7|-
TGTGCCAGCAGCTTACTAGTGGGGAGCGAGCAGTACTTC
CASSLLVGSEQYF